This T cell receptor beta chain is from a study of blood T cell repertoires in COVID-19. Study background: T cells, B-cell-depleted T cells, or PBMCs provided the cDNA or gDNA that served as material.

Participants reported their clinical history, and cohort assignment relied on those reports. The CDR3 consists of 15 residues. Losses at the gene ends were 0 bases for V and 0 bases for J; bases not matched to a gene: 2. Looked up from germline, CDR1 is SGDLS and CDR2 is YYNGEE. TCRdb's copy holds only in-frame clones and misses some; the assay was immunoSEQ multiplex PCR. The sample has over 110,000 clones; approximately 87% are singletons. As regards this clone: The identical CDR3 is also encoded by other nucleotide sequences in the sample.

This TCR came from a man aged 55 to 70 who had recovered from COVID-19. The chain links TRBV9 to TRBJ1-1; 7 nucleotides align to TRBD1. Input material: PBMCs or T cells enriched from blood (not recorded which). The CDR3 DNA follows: TGTGCCAGCAGCGTAGGGGGACAGTTGAACACTGAAGCTTTCTTT. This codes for CASSVGGQLNTEAFF.